The 13 T cell receptor beta chains given below trace back to one sample, sequenced in a study of blood T cell repertoires in COVID-19. Sequencing was performed with immunoSEQ multiplex PCR; in TCRdb, only in-frame clones are kept and a portion is missing. The table lists 150,000 to 200,000 clones, roughly nine tenths of them singletons. Sequences were obtained from peripheral blood. The receptors were gathered from a man younger than 35 who had recovered from COVID-19.

This chain connects TRBV19 to TRBJ2-2; 9 nucleotides align to TRBD2. The CDR3 is made up of 16 amino acids. The germline V gene encodes CDR1 LNHDA and CDR2 SQIVND (reference sequence). J gave up 0 bases and V 6 bases, and 5 bases lay outside the gene matches. The CDR3 reads CASRVLAGSNTGELFF. The CDR3 nucleotides read TGTGCCAGTAGGGTACTAGCGGGTTCGAACACCGGGGAGCTGTTTTTT.

CDR3 region: CASSDRGEGQPQHF. CDR3 DNA sequence: TGTGCCAGCAGTGACAGGGGGGAAGGTCAGCCCCAGCATTTT. The J gene is TRBJ1-5, the V gene TRBV6-1; 7 nucleotides line up with TRBD1. Unmatched junction bases numbered 5, after V lost 3 bases and J lost 6 bases. CDR1 is MNHNS and CDR2 is SASEGT in the germline V gene. The CDR3 is made up of 14 amino acids.

The chain is built from TRBV7-2 and TRBJ2-4, with 10 bases identical to TRBD2. CDR1 is SGHTA, CDR2 FQGNSA, per germline. There are 16 residues in the CDR3. The J segment lost 0 bases and the V segment lost 6 bases, leaving 5 bases of the junction unmatched. The CDR3 here is CASSLLAGLAKNIQYF. CDR3 DNA sequence: TGTGCCAGCAGTCTACTAGCGGGACTAGCCAAAAACATTCAGTACTTC.

The genes are TRBV4-3 and TRBJ2-1; 8 bases agree with TRBD2. The length of the CDR3 is 17 residues. Per the germline V gene, CDR1 is LGHNA and CDR2 is YSLEER. V lost 0 bases and J lost 4; bases outside the gene matches: 8. The CDR3 here is CASSQDRRAGVYNEQFF. In DNA form, the CDR3 reads TGCGCCAGCAGCCAAGATCGAAGAGCGGGAGTATACAATGAGCAGTTCTTC.

This chain uses TRBV5-1 with TRBJ1-1, with TRBD1 matching over 8 bases. The germline CDR1 and CDR2 sequences are SGHRS and YFSETQ. CDR3 size: 15 residues. The J segment lost 1 base and the V segment lost 5 bases, leaving 7 bases of the junction unmatched. CDR3 bases: TGCGCCAGCAGTTCCAGGGGGCTTGAGAACACTGAAGCTTTCTTT. It codes for CASSSRGLENTEAFF.

The CDR3 spells CSAEAGETQYF. As DNA, the CDR3 is TGCAGTGCAGAGGCCGGCGAGACCCAGTACTTC. This sequence joins TRBV20-1 and TRBJ2-5; no clear D. Trimming cost V 6 bases and J 5 bases, with 10 bases left between them. Germline V gives CDR1 DFQATT, CDR2 SNEGSKA (reference sequence). CDR3 length equals 11 residues.

The chain couples TRBV18 to TRBJ2-2; 9 bases agree with TRBD1. From germline, CDR1 is KGHSH and CDR2 LQKENI. This CDR3 has 17 amino acids. With V trimmed by 2 bases and J by 6 bases, 10 bases remained unmatched. Here the CDR3 reads CASSPGAGQGSSGELFF. The CDR3 coding sequence is TGTGCCAGCTCACCAGGTGCGGGACAGGGTTCGTCCGGGGAGCTGTTTTTT.

J is TRBJ2-5 and V is TRBV19, with 8 bases lining up with TRBD2. J lost 5 bases, V lost 7 bases, and 12 bases had no gene match. CDR1 and CDR2 from the germline V gene are LNHDA and SQIVND (reference sequence). The CDR3 has 15 residues. CDR3 in amino acids: CASTPSPSGSETQYF. Written as DNA, the CDR3 is TGTGCCAGTACTCCAAGTCCCAGCGGGAGTGAGACCCAGTACTTC.

V and J are TRBV6-2 or TRBV6-3 and TRBJ1-1; 8 nucleotides align to TRBD1. J gave up 10 bases and V 5 bases, and 9 bases lay outside the gene matches. The germline V gene encodes CDR1 MNHEY and CDR2 SVGEGT. This CDR3 spans 13 amino acids. This chain's CDR3 is CASSLGQGGTAFF. CDR3 DNA: TGTGCCAGCAGTCTCGGACAGGGCGGTACAGCTTTCTTT.

The rearrangement uses TRBV12-3 or TRBV12-4 and TRBJ1-2; D is undetermined. Trimming removed 6 bases at V and 0 bases at J, with 8 bases between. CDR3 size: 13 residues. CDR3 coding DNA: TGTGCCAGCAGGGGCGTACCTAACTATGGCTACACCTTC. Protein sequence: CASRGVPNYGYTF.

This chain connects TRBV6-6 to TRBJ2-1; TRBD2 matches at 8 bases. The CDR3 runs 14 residues. V lost 8 bases and J lost 6; bases outside the gene matches: 9. Germline V gives CDR1 MNHNY, CDR2 SVGAGI (reference sequence). Written as DNA, the CDR3 is TGTGCCAGCTCGGGGCTAGCGGGTTTCAATGAGCAGTTCTTC. Encoded protein: CASSGLAGFNEQFF.

The chain joins TRBV4-1 to TRBJ2-1; 7 positions match TRBD2. The CDR3 sequence is 17 residues long. V lost 1 base, J lost 4 bases, and 10 bases stayed unmatched. Germline CDR1 and CDR2: MGHRA and YSYEKL. CDR3 loop: CASSQGIGGAGYNEQFF. The DNA for the CDR3 is TGCGCCAGCAGCCAAGGAATCGGCGGAGCGGGATACAATGAGCAGTTCTTC.

The rearrangement joins TRBV19 to TRBJ1-5; 8 bases line up with TRBD1. Germline trimming cut 5 bases from V and 6 bases from J; bases unmatched to any gene: 6. The CDR3 is made up of 14 amino acids. Germline assignment: CDR1 LNHDA and CDR2 SQIVND (reference sequence). The CDR3 DNA reads TGTGCCAGTAGTTCCGGGACAGGTATTCAGCCCCAGCATTTT. This encodes CASSSGTGIQPQHF.